This T cell receptor beta chain was sequenced in a study of T cell responses to AZD1222 COVID-19 vaccine. About the research overall: Investigators merged groups given second doses at roughly 4 or roughly 12 weeks.

Study-level results: Per reports, nearly half of all spike-specific TCRs target regions that are unmutated in variants.

Concerning this clone: Its cognate antigen is unknown.

Assay: immunoSEQ multiplex PCR; the TCRdb copy retains only in-frame clones and omits some. The sample has 90,000 or so clones, around 86% seen once. The material sequenced was peripheral blood, taken on day 0 of AZD1222 vaccination. This TCR was recovered from an adult in good health.

CDR3: CASSLAGRDRGPGGYTF. As DNA, the CDR3 is TGTGCCAGCAGCTTAGCAGGAAGAGACAGGGGCCCTGGAGGCTACACCTTC. The chain is built from TRBV7-9 and TRBJ1-2, with 8 bases fitting TRBD1. The J segment lost 8 bases and the V segment lost 0 bases, leaving 14 bases of the junction unmatched. CDR3 size: 17 residues. Germline values: CDR1 SEHNR, CDR2 FQNEAQ (reference sequence).